This TCR beta chain comes out of a study of metastatic and nonmetastatic thyroid tumors. Study-level information: Across peripheral blood and tumor or nodule tissue samples taken from malignant and benign thyroid patients, the repertoires were compared with one another. Study-wide findings and caveats: In blood and tumor, TCR beta diversity was reportedly significantly higher in malignant thyroid tumors than in benign nodules.

The V gene lost 0 bases and the J gene lost 2 bases, with 10 bases spanning the gap. Looked up from germline, CDR1 is ENHRY and CDR2 is SYGVKD. The length of the CDR3 is 15 residues. No treatment of any kind had been given to any patient before thyroid surgery. This clone has a handful of counts. Its antigen remains unidentified. Methods used by the authors: The study built a papillary thyroid cancer distant-metastasis classifier from CDR3 differences across clinicopathological groups. TCRdb re-analyzed the PCR reads using MiXCR. In this record, the V and J calls reflect TCRdb's handling and not the investigators' own analysis. The sample carries under 100,000 clones, around 9.2% recorded once.

The origin of this receptor is a female donor with papillary thyroid cancer or a benign thyroid nodule (not recorded which). Some clones in this sample may be carry-over from other donors' samples. The specimen was blood. The V gene is TRBV10-3, the J gene TRBJ1-2, with TRBD1 as a possible D gene (5 bases). CDR3 DNA: TGTGCCATCAGTGAGTCGAGGGGCGCGAACTATGGCTACACCTTC. Translating gives CAISESRGANYGYTF.